One sample yielded the 30 T cell receptor beta chains listed below, sequenced in a study of blood T cell repertoires in COVID-19. The data were produced by immunoSEQ multiplex PCR, yet TCRdb's version contains in-frame clones alone and is incomplete. The sample holds more than 150,000 clones, more than 85% seen once. The sequenced sample was peripheral blood. These receptors were taken from a man in his fifties or sixties with acute or convalescent COVID-19.

The gene calls are TRBV9 and TRBJ1-4, with unresolved D. Trimming removed 3 bases at V and 5 bases at J, with 17 bases between. Germline CDR1 reads SGDLS; CDR2 reads YYNGEE. The CDR3 is 16 residues long. The chain's CDR3 is CASSASGPGGNEKLFF. The CDR3 region has the DNA TGTGCCAGCAGCGCAAGTGGTCCGGGAGGGAATGAAAAACTGTTTTTT.

The chain links TRBV6-5 to TRBJ2-1, with TRBD2 matching over 10 bases. The CDR3 has 16 residues. V gave up 4 bases and J gave up 5 bases; unmatched junction bases: 8. Germline-derived CDR1 and CDR2 are MNHEY and SVGAGI. The CDR3 nucleotides are TGTGCCAGCAGTTCCCCCCCGGGACTAGCGAACAATGAGCAGTTCTTC. It specifies CASSSPPGLANNEQFF.

The chain carries TRBV7-2 and TRBJ1-5, with a tentative D call TRBD1 (5 bases). V lost 0 bases and J lost 6, with 9 bases in between. The length of the CDR3 is 14 residues. CDR1 and CDR2 (germline): SGHTA, FQGNSA. CDR3 region: CASSLAGRGQPQHF. CDR3 DNA: TGTGCCAGCAGCTTAGCGGGGCGGGGTCAGCCCCAGCATTTT.

The chain links TRBV6-1 to TRBJ2-3, with D unresolved. V dropped 3 bases and J dropped 2 bases, with 18 bases sitting between them. Per germline, CDR1 MNHNS and CDR2 SASEGT. This CDR3 is built from 17 residues. CDR3 amino acids: CASSDVISTDLTDTQYF. CDR3 DNA sequence: TGTGCCAGCAGTGACGTTATTTCCACAGACCTCACAGATACGCAGTATTTT.

This sequence joins TRBV25-1 and TRBJ1-1, with D unresolved. Trimming pared 6 bases from V and 0 bases from J, leaving 5 bases between. Germline V gives CDR1 MGHDK, CDR2 SYGVNS. The CDR3 is made up of 12 amino acids. Here the CDR3 DNA reads TGTGCCAGCAGGGCTTTGAACACTGAAGCTTTCTTT. Its translation: CASRALNTEAFF.

V and J are TRBV6-5 and TRBJ2-2; D perhaps matches TRBD2 (7 bases). Deletions cut 6 bases from V and 5 bases from J, with 16 bases between. CDR3 length: 15 amino acids. CDR1 is MNHEY and CDR2 is SVGAGI in the germline V gene. The CDR3 DNA is TGTGCCAGCAGGGGGGCAGGGAGGGGGACCGGGGAGCTGTTTTTT. This encodes CASRGAGRGTGELFF.

This chain links TRBV3-1 (or the pseudogene TRBV3-2) with TRBJ1-2; the D gene is possibly TRBD1 (5 bases). Germline V CDR1 and CDR2: LGHDT, YNNKEL (reference sequence). This CDR3 region has 14 residues. Deletions cut 1 base from V and 8 bases from J, with 14 bases between. CDR3 DNA: TGTGCCAGCAGCCAAGGAGGCCCAGGGTCCGGCTACACCTTC. It translates to CASSQGGPGSGYTF.

This chain uses TRBV28 with TRBJ1-5; perhaps TRBD1 as D (5 bases). Trimming cost V 2 bases and J 4 bases, with 15 bases left between them. The germline gives CDR1 MDHEN, CDR2 SYDVKM. This CDR3 contains 16 residues. CDR3 bases: TGTGCCAGCAGTTTAATTGGGGCGCCCCGAAATCAGCCCCAGCATTTT. This codes for CASSLIGAPRNQPQHF. Drawing the rest from reference TRBV28 and TRBJ1-5, the complete variable domain is DVKVTQSSRYLVKRTGEKVFLECVQDMDHENMFWYRQDPGLGLRLIYFSYDVKMKEKGDIPEGYSVSREKKERFSLILESASTNQTSMYLCASSLIGAPRNQPQHFGDGTRLSIL.

The J gene is TRBJ2-2, the V gene TRBV5-1; tentatively, D is TRBD2 (6 bases). Deletions cut 5 bases from V and 1 base from J, with 9 bases between. The germline V gene encodes CDR1 SGHRS and CDR2 YFSETQ. The CDR3 contains 14 residues. DNA for the CDR3: TGCGCCAGCAGTTGGGGGGAGAACACCGGGGAGCTGTTTTTT. Encoded protein: CASSWGENTGELFF. Supplemented by reference TRBV5-1 and TRBJ2-2, the full variable domain reads KAGVTQTPRYLIKTRGQQVTLSCSPISGHRSVSWYQQTPGQGLQFLFEYFSETQRNKGNFPGRFSGRQFSNSRSEMNVSTLELGDSALYLCASSWGENTGELFFGEGSRLTVL.

In this sample, this clone turned up once. The chain links TRBV28 to TRBJ2-4; weak D call: TRBD2 (6 bases). Between the trimmed V and J ends, which lost 2 bases and 0 bases, there was a span of 8 bases. The CDR3 extends over 15 amino acids. Per the germline V gene, CDR1 is MDHEN and CDR2 is SYDVKM. The CDR3 is CASSLGGAAKNIQYF. The DNA of the CDR3 is TGTGCCAGCAGTTTAGGAGGGGCAGCCAAAAACATTCAGTACTTC.

This clone appeared once. J is TRBJ2-5 and V is TRBV7-9; TRBD2 matches at 10 bases. The V and J ends lost 5 bases and 2 bases, in that order; junction bases with no gene match: 5. The CDR3 totals 15 residues. Germline-derived CDR1 and CDR2 are SEHNR and FQNEAQ (reference sequence). CDR3 in amino acids: CASSKGLAQQETQYF. CDR3 DNA sequence: TGTGCCAGCAGCAAGGGACTAGCGCAACAAGAGACCCAGTACTTC.

Concerning this clone itself: The sample contains more than one DNA sequence encoding this CDR3. V is TRBV6-5 and J is TRBJ2-3; 11 bases match TRBD2. The CDR3 sequence is 15 residues long. V shed 6 bases and J 4 bases; nucleotides not matched to a gene: 6. Germline CDR1 is MNHEY and CDR2 is SVGAGI. Here the CDR3 DNA reads TGTGCCAGCAGCCTCCTAGCGGGGGGTTCAGATACGCAGTATTTT. Translating gives CASSLLAGGSDTQYF.

The gene calls are TRBV7-9 and TRBJ2-5; D is perhaps TRBD1 (6 bases). Trimming pared 6 bases from V and 2 bases from J, leaving 19 bases between. The germline V gene encodes CDR1 SEHNR and CDR2 FQNEAQ (reference sequence). The CDR3 is 16 amino acids. The CDR3 bases are TGTGCCAGCAGTCCACCTGACAGGAGTTATCAAGAGACCCAGTACTTC. It codes for CASSPPDRSYQETQYF.

This chain joins TRBV5-6 and TRBJ2-3, with 8 bases lining up with TRBD1. CDR1 is SGHDT, CDR2 YYEEEE, per germline. The length of the CDR3 is 14 residues. Unmatched junction bases numbered 1, after V lost 3 bases and J lost 1 base. The DNA of the CDR3 is TGTGCCAGCAGCTCGACAGGGGGCACAGATACGCAGTATTTT. It codes for CASSSTGGTDTQYF.

This clone was picked up one time. The chain links TRBV15 to TRBJ2-3; 8 bases match TRBD2. Unmatched junction bases numbered 4, after V lost 5 bases and J lost 3 bases. Per the germline V gene, CDR1 is LNHNV and CDR2 is YYDKDF (reference sequence). The CDR3 has 14 amino acids. The CDR3 here is CATSPGGLTDTQYF. The CDR3 nucleotides read TGTGCCACCAGCCCGGGGGGGCTAACAGATACGCAGTATTTT.

This chain links TRBV6-2 or TRBV6-3 with TRBJ1-5, with D possibly TRBD1 on 6 matching bases. Germline CDR1 MNHEY, CDR2 SVGEGT. The CDR3 extends over 16 amino acids. V shed 6 bases and J shed 3 bases, with 18 bases lying between them. DNA for the CDR3: TGTGCCAGCAGCGAATACATTGGACAGAACAATCAGCCCCAGCATTTT. This gives the protein CASSEYIGQNNQPQHF.

The chain uses TRBV4-1 and TRBJ2-7; D unresolved. The V gene's germline CDR1 is MGHRA and CDR2 YSYEKL. CDR3 length: 16 amino acids. With 4 bases removed from V and 0 bases from J, the gap between germline ends came to 16 bases. The CDR3 is CASSLYATQSSYEQYF. DNA of the CDR3: TGCGCCAGCAGCCTCTACGCGACACAGAGCTCCTACGAGCAGTACTTC.

The V and J genes are TRBV29-1 and TRBJ1-1, with 7 bases aligning to TRBD1. Germline CDR1 is SQVTM and CDR2 is ANQGSEA. Trimming at V came to 1 base and at J to 4 bases, leaving 9 bases not matched to a gene. CDR3 length: 15 amino acids. CDR3 sequence: CSVEGPGGSGTEAFF. The CDR3 DNA reads as TGCAGCGTTGAAGGGCCAGGGGGATCTGGCACTGAAGCTTTCTTT.

This clone was found a few times. This chain links TRBV28 with TRBJ1-1, with D possibly being TRBD1 (5 bases). Trimming cost V 2 bases and J 0 bases, with 16 bases left between them. CDR3 length equals 17 residues. Germline assignment: CDR1 MDHEN and CDR2 SYDVKM. CDR3 nucleotide sequence: TGTGCCAGCAGTTTACGTCGCGTGAAAGGGGTGAACACTGAAGCTTTCTTT. Its translation is CASSLRRVKGVNTEAFF.

This clone was picked up a small number of times. This chain joins TRBV27 and TRBJ1-2; no reliable D call. Germline-derived CDR1 and CDR2 are MNHEY and SMNVEV (reference sequence). Trimming removed 6 bases at V and 4 bases at J, with 15 bases between. The CDR3 length is 14 residues. This CDR3 reads CASSRTEGVYGYTF. The CDR3 nucleotides are TGTGCCAGCAGCAGGACTGAGGGCGTCTATGGCTACACCTTC.

This chain connects TRBV10-3 to TRBJ2-1; TRBD2 agrees at 13 bases. V was pared by 6 bases and J by 0 bases, with 5 bases of the junction left unmatched. Germline V CDR1 and CDR2: ENHRY, SYGVKD. The CDR3 length is 17 residues. The CDR3 nucleotides are TGTGCCATCAGGGGGACTAGCGGGGATTACTCCTACAATGAGCAGTTCTTC. Translation gives CAIRGTSGDYSYNEQFF.

The chain joins TRBV7-9 to TRBJ2-3; maybe TRBD1 (6 bases). Germline CDR1 reads SEHNR; CDR2 reads FQNEAQ (reference sequence). The CDR3 is 15 residues long. Trimming removed 1 base at V and 4 bases at J, with 12 bases between. CDR3 region: CASSLDGTRSDTQYF. For the CDR3, the DNA is TGTGCCAGCAGCTTAGACGGGACAAGGTCAGATACGCAGTATTTT.

This rearrangement joins TRBV9 to TRBJ2-3; D might be TRBD1 (5 bases). Germline V CDR1 and CDR2: SGDLS, YYNGEE. The CDR3 runs 14 residues. V lost 0 bases and J 3 bases, leaving 8 bases between the germline ends. The CDR3 DNA reads TGTGCCAGCAGCGTAGAAACAGGAACAGATACGCAGTATTTT. This gives the protein CASSVETGTDTQYF.

This clone showed up just once. Relative to the germline gene, one junction end is altered; a read error may explain this. The V call is TRBV4-1, the J call TRBJ2-3, with TRBD1 matching 9 bases. Germline V gives CDR1 MGHRA, CDR2 YSYEKL. The CDR3 has 17 residues. The CDR3 DNA reads TGCGCCAGCAGCCACCGACTCCCGGGACAGGGCACAAATACGCAGTATTTT. Translating it yields CASSHRLPGQGTNTQYF.

The V and J genes are TRBV6-2 or TRBV6-3 and TRBJ2-1; 7 positions agree with TRBD1. Germline V gene data show CDR1 as MNHEY and CDR2 as SVGEGT. The length of the CDR3 is 16 residues. Losses at the gene ends were 2 bases for V and 3 bases for J; bases not matched to a gene: 7. CDR3 coding DNA: TGTGCCAGCAGTTACAATAGGGACAGCAGCTACAATGAGCAGTTCTTC. Translation: CASSYNRDSSYNEQFF.

Here the CDR3 reads CASVGSGNTIYF. The CDR3 DNA reads as TGTGCCAGCGTCGGGAGTGGAAACACCATATATTTT. The V and J genes are TRBV6-5 and TRBJ1-3; D gene ambiguous. CDR1 is MNHEY, CDR2 SVGAGI, per germline. Trimming shortened V by 8 bases and J by 3 bases, and 8 bases separated the two germline ends. The CDR3 is 12 amino acids.

V is TRBV15 and J is TRBJ2-7; 10 bases fit TRBD1. The CDR3 extends over 16 amino acids. CDR1 and CDR2 (germline): LNHNV, YYDKDF (reference sequence). V dropped 5 bases and J dropped 2; count of bases not matched to a gene: 9. In DNA, the CDR3 is TGTGCCACCAGCCACCCACATGGACAGGGGGCCTACGAGCAGTACTTC. Encoded protein: CATSHPHGQGAYEQYF.

The V gene is TRBV7-3, the J gene TRBJ2-7; tentatively, D is TRBD2 (6 bases). V was clipped by 2 bases and J by 2 bases, with 13 bases between them. Germline CDR1 is SGHTA and CDR2 is FQGTGA. The CDR3 covers 15 residues. CDR3 DNA sequence: TGTGCCAGCAGCTTATACGGGAGACAAACCTACGAGCAGTACTTC. This gives the protein CASSLYGRQTYEQYF.

The V call is TRBV19, the J call TRBJ1-5, with D perhaps TRBD1 (6 bases). The CDR3 sequence is 16 residues long. V was shortened by 8 bases and J by 4 bases, with 21 bases between the two germline ends. Per the germline V gene, CDR1 is LNHDA and CDR2 is SQIVND (reference sequence). The CDR3: CASRRGGGSRNQPQHF. The CDR3 DNA follows: TGTGCCAGTCGTAGGGGGGGTGGATCGAGAAATCAGCCCCAGCATTTT.

A few counts support this clone. The chain combines TRBV3-1 (or the pseudogene TRBV3-2) with TRBJ1-6, with 8 positions matching TRBD1. Trimming removed 1 base from V and 7 bases from J; junction bases left unmatched: 6. Looked up from germline, CDR1 is LGHDT and CDR2 is YNNKEL (reference sequence). CDR3 length equals 16 residues. As DNA, the CDR3 is TGTGCCAGCAGCCAAGGGTGGGACAGGAGCAATTCACCCCTCCACTTT. It encodes CASSQGWDRSNSPLHF.